The clone carrying this T cell receptor (beta chain) was picked up one time. This sample was taken from a study of blood T cell repertoires in COVID-19. The V end was cut by 6 bases, the J end by 0 bases, with 8 bases between. Germline-derived CDR1 and CDR2 are LGHNT and FRNRAP. CDR3 length equals 13 residues. Method: immunoSEQ multiplex PCR; TCRdb's copy keeps in-frame clones and lacks some. Among 100,000 to 150,000 clones, around 80% were seen once, and the ten largest hold approximately 1.8%. The TCR comes from a man between 65 and 85 years old with acute or convalescent COVID-19. This chain links TRBV12-5 with TRBJ1-2; D not resolved. Sample: peripheral blood. The CDR3 DNA follows: TGTGCTAGTGGATCCGACTCTAACTATGGCTACACCTTC. This sequence encodes CASGSDSNYGYTF.